The entry below describes one T cell receptor (beta chain). The sample comes from a study of shared T cell receptors in the human thymus. The germline gives CDR1 MDHEN, CDR2 SYDVKM. Unmatched junction bases numbered 11, after V lost 10 bases and J lost 7 bases. The CDR3 contains 14 residues. Only in-frame clones appear in the TCRdb table, and some are missing; sequencing was by immunoSEQ multiplex PCR. The data contain around 340,000 clones, 85% to 95% of them seen just once; the ten biggest clones take up about 0.02%. What was sequenced was thymocytes. The source of this sequence is a human donor. The chain carries TRBV28 and TRBJ2-7; 12 nucleotides align to TRBD2. The CDR3 sequence: CATPRLAGAREQYF. The CDR3, as DNA: TGTGCCACCCCACGACTAGCGGGAGCAAGGGAGCAGTACTTC.